Each of the 9 T cell receptor beta chains below was sequenced from the same sample in a study of OX40 agonist ivuxolimab in advanced cancers. Produced via immunoSEQ multiplex PCR; TCRdb's table is partial and in-frame only. The repertoire has 65,000 to 90,000 clones, 80% to 90% of them found once; the top ten carry about 0.76%. The sequenced sample was CD4+ or CD8+ T cells sorted from blood, obtained in a trial of the OX40 agonist ivuxolimab. These receptors all stem from an adult with an advanced solid tumor such as melanoma, head and neck, liver or kidney cancer.

There are a few counts of this clone. Germline and junction disagree at one end, which may indicate a read error. The chain combines TRBV7-2 with TRBJ1-3, with 10 nucleotides matching TRBD1. CDR1 is SGHTA, CDR2 FQGNSA, per germline. The CDR3 contains 12 residues. The CDR3 DNA is TGTGCCAGCAGCAACGGACAGGGGGTACCCTCCTTT. Amino acids: CASSNGQGVPSF. Combining the CDR3 with reference TRBV7-2 and TRBJ1-3 gives the whole variable domain GAGVSQSPSNKVTEKGKDVELRCDPISGHTALYWYRQSLGQGLEFLIYFQGNSAPDKSGLPSDRFSAERTGGSVSTLTIQRTQQEDSAVYLCASSNGQGVPSFGEGSWLTVV.

The V call is TRBV7-8, the J call TRBJ2-7; unclear D gene. Trimming removed 8 bases from V and 3 bases from J, with 17 bases in between. The CDR3 consists of 14 residues. Germline CDR1 is SGHVS and CDR2 is FQNEAQ. The CDR3 protein is CASGHQGHGYEQYF. The CDR3 DNA reads TGTGCCAGCGGCCATCAAGGGCACGGCTACGAGCAGTACTTC.

The rearrangement links TRBV10-3 to TRBJ2-5; TRBD2 matches 9 bases. With 2 bases clipped from V and 3 bases from J, the junction kept 7 bases outside the gene matches. The CDR3 is 16 residues long. Germline CDR1 reads ENHRY; CDR2 reads SYGVKD. CDR3 DNA sequence: TGTGCCATCAGTGAGGGTAGCGGGAGCGGGAAAGAGACCCAGTACTTC. It specifies CAISEGSGSGKETQYF.

V gene TRBV12-5 combines with J gene TRBJ2-3; 9 bases agree with TRBD1. This CDR3 region has 15 residues. V shed 0 bases and J 4 bases; nucleotides not matched to a gene: 2. CDR1 is LGHNT, CDR2 FRNRAP, per germline. The CDR3 nucleotides read TGTGCTAGTGGTTTGGTACGGACAGGGGCAGATACGCAGTATTTT. Translation gives CASGLVRTGADTQYF.

The chain carries TRBV19 and TRBJ1-2; no firm D call. Per germline, CDR1 LNHDA and CDR2 SQIVND (reference sequence). The CDR3 covers 13 residues. The V end was cut by 5 bases, the J end by 5 bases, with 12 bases between. DNA of the CDR3: TGTGCCAGTAGTCCCCCAGTCCAGTATGGCTACACCTTC. This gives the protein CASSPPVQYGYTF.

The genes are TRBV12-2 and TRBJ2-7; TRBD1, as called in the table, went unchecked against the DNA. TRBV12-2 is tagged as a pseudogene. The CDR3 extends over 15 amino acids. The CDR3 loop is CASRWPDRGPGEQYF. The CDR3, as DNA: TGTGCAAGTCGCTGGCCGGACAGGGGGCCGGGTGAGCAGTACTTC.

The CDR3: CASKLGGTYEQYF. The CDR3 coding sequence is TGTGCCAGCAAGCTGGGGGGGACCTACGAGCAGTACTTC. The chain carries TRBV28 and TRBJ2-7; TRBD2 agrees at 7 bases. CDR3 size: 13 residues. Unmatched junction bases numbered 5, after V lost 7 bases and J lost 2 bases. CDR1 and CDR2 (germline): MDHEN, SYDVKM.

The V call is TRBV10-3, the J call TRBJ2-7, with a weak D call TRBD2 (6 bases). Germline CDR1 ENHRY, CDR2 SYGVKD. The CDR3 runs 16 residues. V dropped 2 bases and J dropped 1 base, with 15 bases sitting between them. The CDR3 DNA sequence: TGTGCCATCAGTGAGGCCAGGGACGGGGGTTCCTACGAGCAGTACTTC. As protein: CAISEARDGGSYEQYF.

This clone was seen only a few times. The chain couples TRBV6-5 to TRBJ2-5; D remains unclear. There are 14 residues in the CDR3. Germline V gene data show CDR1 as MNHEY and CDR2 as SVGAGI. Trimming shortened V by 4 bases and J by 3 bases, and 12 bases separated the two germline ends. CDR3 sequence (DNA): TGTGCCAGCAGTTCCCCGTTCGGTAAAGAGACCCAGTACTTC. Its protein product is CASSSPFGKETQYF.